Listed below are T cell receptor beta chains from one sample, sequenced in a study of regulatory T cells in long-lasting Graves disease. From the multiplex PCR reads, TCRdb called clonotypes with MiXCR, one entry per CDR3 protein. This sample has 350,000 to 400,000 distinct CDR3 sequences; 15% to 20% occur once, and the top ten carry 20%. The same data also contributed to another study, on T cells in Graves' hyperthyroidism and ophthalmopathy.

The sample here was peripheral blood mononuclear cells (PBMCs), taken at new diagnosis, from a patient treated with antithyroid drugs. Receptors were obtained from a young woman with Graves disease. Each CDR3 is given with its conserved first and last residue. D genes are given only for firm matches. Size values are once, few and many counts, or a class for expanded clones, and some rows have none.

V gene	clone size	D gene	J gene	CDR3 protein	CDR3 DNA
TRBV25-1	NA	TRBD1	TRBJ1-4	CASSPGTGDRKLFF	TGTGCCAGCAGTCCCGGGACAGGAGATAGAAAACTGTTTTTT
TRBV5-1	many	TRBD1	TRBJ2-1	CASSRDRTTGRNNEQFF	TGCGCCAGCAGCCGGGACAGGACCACTGGACGAAACAATGAGCAGTTCTTC
TRBV28	many	NA	TRBJ1-2	CASSPRVDYGYTF	TGTGCCAGCAGTCCTAGGGTTGACTATGGCTACACCTTC
TRBV6-1	NA	NA	TRBJ1-4	CASSPPGGDNEKLFF	TGTGCCAGCAGCCCCCCCGGTGGAGATAATGAAAAACTGTTTTTT
TRBV20-1	NA	TRBD2	TRBJ2-2	CSARGGTSGRGTGELFF	TGCAGTGCTAGAGGCGGGACTAGCGGGAGAGGCACCGGGGAGCTGTTTTTT
TRBV5-1	few	NA	TRBJ1-3	CASSLAQGGGTSGNTIYF	TGCGCCAGCAGCTTGGCCCAGGGCGGCGGTACCTCTGGAAACACCATATATTTT
TRBV28	many	NA	TRBJ2-7	CASSFFMGSDEQYF	TGTGCCAGCAGTTTTTTTATGGGGTCAGACGAGCAGTACTTC
TRBV4-1	medium-sized	NA	TRBJ2-3	CASSQLGPGADTQYF	TGCGCCAGCAGCCAACTTGGACCGGGGGCAGATACGCAGTATTTT
TRBV9	few	TRBD1	TRBJ1-2	CASSDRGRNYGYTF	TGTGCCAGCAGCGACAGGGGAAGAAACTATGGCTACACCTTC
TRBV28	NA	NA	TRBJ1-1	CASSLGGGWNTEAFF	TGTGCCAGCAGTTTAGGCGGGGGATGGAACACTGAAGCTTTCTTT
TRBV2	many	NA	TRBJ2-7	CASGQLLSYEQYF	TGTGCCAGCGGACAGTTATTGTCCTACGAGCAGTACTTC
TRBV11-2	few	NA	TRBJ1-2	CASSLLDRVFYGYTF	TGTGCCAGCAGCTTATTGGATCGTGTTTTCTATGGCTACACCTTC
TRBV2	many	TRBD2	TRBJ2-3	CASRDYGLAGDTDTQYF	TGTGCCAGCAGGGATTATGGACTAGCGGGAGACACAGATACGCAGTATTTT
TRBV6-4	many	TRBD1	TRBJ1-1	CASSYSTGDAEAFF	TGTGCCAGCAGTTACTCGACAGGGGACGCTGAAGCTTTCTTT
TRBV28	many	NA	TRBJ2-2	CASSLRGMNTGELFF	TGTGCCAGCAGTTTGCGGGGAATGAACACCGGGGAGCTGTTTTTT
TRBV25-1	NA	NA	TRBJ1-2	CASSDPFMVRYTF	TGTGCCAGCAGTGATCCATTTATGGTTCGCTACACCTTC
TRBV20-1	NA	NA	TRBJ2-7	CSARATEYEQYF	TGCAGTGCTAGAGCGACAGAATACGAGCAGTACTTC
TRBV6-5	many	NA	TRBJ1-5	CASSYETPTGPQHF	TGTGCCAGCAGTTACGAGACACCCACGGGGCCCCAGCATTTT